Below, 17 T cell receptor beta chains from the same sample are listed, as sequenced in a study of blood T cell repertoires in COVID-19. Assay used: immunoSEQ multiplex PCR; TCRdb lists only in-frame clones, some missing. Seen here are tens of thousands of clones, 90% observed once, and the top ten hold under 5%. Sequencing was done on a sample of peripheral blood. The receptors derive from a human donor in a cohort sampled during active COVID-19.

This chain links TRBV29-1 with TRBJ2-1; 7 bases align to TRBD2. V was pared by 7 bases and J by 6 bases, with 18 bases of the junction left unmatched. The V gene's germline CDR1 is SQVTM and CDR2 ANQGSEA. This CDR3 is 16 amino acids long. CDR3 loop: CSALTPFQPGGNEQFF. In DNA, the CDR3 is TGCAGCGCACTCACCCCGTTCCAGCCGGGGGGCAATGAGCAGTTCTTC.

The rearrangement links TRBV11-2 to TRBJ2-5, with D perhaps matching TRBD1 (5 bases). CDR1 and CDR2 from the germline V gene are SGHAT and FQNNGV. The CDR3 contains 14 residues. V lost 3 bases, J lost 5 bases, and 13 bases lay in between. Here the CDR3 reads CASSFPDSRETQYF. The CDR3 DNA is TGTGCCAGCAGCTTTCCCGACAGCCGGGAGACCCAGTACTTC.

J is TRBJ2-1 and V is TRBV7-3; 10 bases match TRBD2. The CDR3 is 17 amino acids. Germline trimming cut 1 base from V and 8 bases from J; bases unmatched to any gene: 11. Germline assignment: CDR1 SGHTA and CDR2 FQGTGA. CDR3 residues: CASSLRAGTSVGDEQFF. The CDR3, as DNA: TGTGCCAGCAGCTTAAGGGCGGGGACTAGCGTGGGGGATGAGCAGTTCTTC. The whole variable domain, remainder taken from reference TRBV7-3 and TRBJ2-1, is GAGVSQTPSNKVTEKGKYVELRCDPISGHTALYWYRQSLGQGPEFLIYFQGTGAADDSGLPNDRFFAVRPEGSVSTLKIQRTERGDSAVYLCASSLRAGTSVGDEQFFGPGTRLTVL.

This chain joins TRBV5-8 and TRBJ2-1; 9 bases are a match to TRBD2. Germline CDR1 SGHTS, CDR2 YDEGEE. The CDR3 loop spans 17 amino acids. After removal of 1 base from V and 5 bases from J, the junction contained 10 bases not matched to a gene. The CDR3 protein is CASSLPNPGLADNEQFF. Written as DNA, the CDR3 is TGTGCCAGCAGCTTGCCCAACCCGGGACTAGCCGACAATGAGCAGTTCTTC.

The chain links TRBV4-1 to TRBJ1-5; 8 bases match TRBD1. V was pared by 0 bases and J by 6 bases, with 10 bases of the junction left unmatched. The CDR3 length is 17 residues. Per germline, CDR1 MGHRA and CDR2 YSYEKL. The CDR3 DNA follows: TGCGCCAGCAGCCAAGACTCCAGGGGGCCGTCGGGTCAGCCCCAGCATTTT. Translated: CASSQDSRGPSGQPQHF.

This sequence joins TRBV27 and TRBJ1-1; TRBD1 matches 7 bases. Per germline, CDR1 MNHEY and CDR2 SMNVEV (reference sequence). The CDR3 contains 15 residues. Trimming took 2 bases from V and 6 from J; bases not matched to a gene: 9. CDR3 residues: CASSLRADRAAEAFF. The DNA of the CDR3 is TGTGCCAGCAGTTTACGGGCAGACAGGGCAGCTGAAGCTTTCTTT.

This rearrangement joins TRBV5-1 to TRBJ1-2; D may be TRBD1 (5 bases). CDR1 SGHRS and CDR2 YFSETQ come from the germline V gene. Trimming took off 3 bases at V and 8 bases at J, with 11 bases between the two ends. The CDR3 loop spans 12 amino acids. CDR3 sequence: CASSSGQLGYTF. The CDR3 DNA is TGCGCCAGCAGCTCAGGACAACTCGGCTACACCTTC.

The chain recombines TRBV4-2 with TRBJ2-7; 14 positions agree with TRBD2. CDR1 LGHNA and CDR2 YNFKEQ come from the germline V gene. The CDR3 runs to 17 residues. V lost 3 bases, J lost 0 bases, and 4 bases stayed unmatched. DNA of the CDR3: TGTGCCAGCAGCCACGTCGGGACTAGCGGGAGCTCCTACGAGCAGTACTTC. This translates into CASSHVGTSGSSYEQYF.

This chain joins TRBV19 and TRBJ1-1; D perhaps matches TRBD1 (5 bases). Trimming removed 1 base from V and 5 bases from J, with 11 bases in between. CDR1 is LNHDA, CDR2 SQIVND, per germline (reference sequence). The CDR3 has 14 amino acids. This CDR3 is CASSIARVGTEAFF. The CDR3 DNA follows: TGTGCCAGTAGTATAGCCAGGGTCGGGACTGAAGCTTTCTTT.

This clone is medium-sized within its sample. The chain has TRBV7-9 and TRBJ2-2; 8 nucleotides line up with TRBD2. Germline V gene sequence: CDR1 SEHNR, CDR2 FQNEAQ (reference sequence). The CDR3 runs 16 residues. V shed 7 bases, J shed 4 bases, and the junction held 11 bases outside the gene matches. The CDR3 DNA reads as TGTGCCAGCACCCCCTCCCCCCTAGCGGGCACCGGGGAGCTGTTTTTT. This gives the protein CASTPSPLAGTGELFF.

Only one count was recorded for this clone. The chain has TRBV18 and TRBJ1-1, with a weak D call TRBD1 (5 bases). V was clipped by 6 bases and J by 1 base, with 12 bases between them. Germline V gene sequence: CDR1 KGHSH, CDR2 LQKENI. CDR3 size: 14 residues. The CDR3 DNA sequence: TGTGCCAGCTCGGCAAATACAGGGAACACTGAAGCTTTCTTT. Protein sequence: CASSANTGNTEAFF.

This clone was detected a few times. V usage is TRBV5-4 and J usage is TRBJ1-6, with D hard to call. This CDR3 has 15 residues. V was cut by 0 bases and J by 6 bases, with 10 bases left in between. Germline V gene sequence: CDR1 SGHNT, CDR2 YYREEE (reference sequence). Written as DNA, the CDR3 is TGTGCCAGCAGCTTGGTGGGGAGGTTTAATTCACCCCTCCACTTT. Its protein is CASSLVGRFNSPLHF. The full variable domain, rest sourced from reference TRBV5-4 and TRBJ1-6, is ETGVTQSPTHLIKTRGQQVTLRCSSQSGHNTVSWYQQALGQGPQFIFQYYREEENGRGNFPPRFSGLQFPNYSSELNVNALELDDSALYLCASSLVGRFNSPLHFGNGTRLTVT.

The genes are TRBV9 and TRBJ2-7, with 7 positions matching TRBD2. V was clipped by 4 bases and J by 1 base; unmatched bases: 8. CDR3 size: 15 residues. CDR1 is SGDLS, CDR2 YYNGEE, per germline. The CDR3 sequence is CASSLGLGPSYEQYF. The CDR3 DNA reads as TGTGCCAGCAGCCTCGGACTAGGCCCATCCTACGAGCAGTACTTC. Full variable domain (remainder filled in from reference TRBV9 and TRBJ2-7): DSGVTQTPKHLITATGQRVTLRCSPRSGDLSVYWYQQSLDQGLQFLIQYYNGEERAKGNILERFSAQQFPDLHSELNLSSLELGDSALYFCASSLGLGPSYEQYFGPGTRLTVT.

V usage is TRBV5-1 and J usage is TRBJ1-1; D gene uncertain. The CDR3 is made up of 14 amino acids. CDR1 SGHRS and CDR2 YFSETQ come from the germline V gene. V was cut by 3 bases and J by 4 bases, with 13 bases left in between. Written as DNA, the CDR3 is TGCGCCAGCAGCTGGGAGAGCCGGAGCACTGAAGCTTTCTTT. It yields the protein CASSWESRSTEAFF.

V gene TRBV4-3 combines with J gene TRBJ2-7; weak D call: TRBD1 (5 bases). The CDR3 has 13 amino acids. The germline V gene has CDR1 LGHNA and CDR2 YSLEER. Trimming left V 6 bases short and J 4 bases short, with 13 bases between. Written as DNA, the CDR3 is TGCGCCAGCAGTCGAGGTCAGGGTTACGAGCAGTACTTC. It encodes CASSRGQGYEQYF.

This clone was seen just once. This chain uses TRBV11-2 with TRBJ1-5; TRBD1 matches at 8 bases. Germline V gene lookup returns CDR1 SGHAT and CDR2 FQNNGV. The trim removed 1 base at V and 6 bases at J, leaving 5 bases unmatched. This CDR3 has 15 residues. The CDR3 DNA reads TGTGCCAGCAGCTTAGCAGGGGGCGCAGGTCAGCCCCAGCATTTT. It encodes CASSLAGGAGQPQHF.

This chain joins TRBV2 and TRBJ1-1; D call uncertain. Germline lookup yields CDR1 SNHLY and CDR2 FYNNEI. V lost 5 bases, J lost 12 bases, and 13 bases lay in between. The CDR3 consists of 11 residues. CDR3 sequence: CASSSKIPSFF. The CDR3 DNA sequence: TGTGCCAGCAGTAGCAAGATCCCATCTTTCTTT.